These 3 T cell receptor beta chains were sequenced from one sample in a study of cytomegalovirus exposure and HLA in healthy donors. Produced via immunoSEQ multiplex PCR; TCRdb's table is partial and in-frame only. The sample includes 90,000 or so clones, 96% of them seen just once. The sequenced sample was PBMCs. The origin of the receptors is a man between 18 and 35 years old in good health and CMV-seronegative.

This sequence joins TRBV6-4 and TRBJ2-1; D unresolved. The CDR3 is 12 residues long. V gave up 2 bases and J gave up 7 bases, with 6 bases separating them. Germline V gives CDR1 MRHNA, CDR2 SNTAGT. The CDR3 nucleotides read TGTGCCAGCAGTGACGAGGAGAATGAGCAGTTCTTC. Amino acid sequence: CASSDEENEQFF.

This chain links TRBV9 with TRBJ2-1; possible D gene TRBD1, 5 bases. Germline-derived CDR1 and CDR2 are SGDLS and YYNGEE. The CDR3 is 15 amino acids. Trimming took 3 bases from V and 0 from J, leaving 10 bases between them. The CDR3 region has the DNA TGTGCCAGCAGCGGGGGCATCCCCTCCTACAATGAGCAGTTCTTC. Its translation: CASSGGIPSYNEQFF.

The genes are TRBV2 and TRBJ2-1, with D maybe TRBD2 (5 bases). This CDR3 spans 16 amino acids. Between the trimmed V and J ends, which lost 4 bases and 0 bases, there was a span of 13 bases. Germline V gene data show CDR1 as SNHLY and CDR2 as FYNNEI. This chain's CDR3 is CASSGETRSSYNEQFF. In DNA, the CDR3 is TGTGCCAGCAGTGGGGAGACGAGGAGCTCCTACAATGAGCAGTTCTTC.